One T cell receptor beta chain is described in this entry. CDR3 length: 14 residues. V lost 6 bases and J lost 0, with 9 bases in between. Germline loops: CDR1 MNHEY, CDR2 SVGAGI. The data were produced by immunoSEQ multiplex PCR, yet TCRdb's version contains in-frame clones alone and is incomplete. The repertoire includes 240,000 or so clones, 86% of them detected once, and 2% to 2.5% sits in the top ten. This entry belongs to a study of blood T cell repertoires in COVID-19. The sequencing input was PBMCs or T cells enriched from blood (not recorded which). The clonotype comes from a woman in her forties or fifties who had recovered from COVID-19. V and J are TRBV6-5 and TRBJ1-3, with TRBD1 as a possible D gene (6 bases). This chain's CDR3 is CASRLGGSGNTIYF. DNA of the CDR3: TGTGCCAGCAGACTAGGGGGCTCTGGAAACACCATATATTTT.